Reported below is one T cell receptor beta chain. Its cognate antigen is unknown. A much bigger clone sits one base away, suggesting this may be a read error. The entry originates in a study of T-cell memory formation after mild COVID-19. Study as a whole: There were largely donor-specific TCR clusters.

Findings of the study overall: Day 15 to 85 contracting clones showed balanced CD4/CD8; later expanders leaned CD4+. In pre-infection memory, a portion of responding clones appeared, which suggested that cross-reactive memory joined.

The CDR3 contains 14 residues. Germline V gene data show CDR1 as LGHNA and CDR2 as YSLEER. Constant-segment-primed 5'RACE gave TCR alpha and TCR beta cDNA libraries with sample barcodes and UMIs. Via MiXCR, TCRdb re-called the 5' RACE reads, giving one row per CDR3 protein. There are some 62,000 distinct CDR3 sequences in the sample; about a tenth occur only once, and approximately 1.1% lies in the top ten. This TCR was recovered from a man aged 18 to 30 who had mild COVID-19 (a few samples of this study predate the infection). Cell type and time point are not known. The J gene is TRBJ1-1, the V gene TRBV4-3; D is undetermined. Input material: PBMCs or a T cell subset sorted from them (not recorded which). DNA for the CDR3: TGCGCCAGCAGCAAAGAGTCCTTCAACACTGAAGCTTTCTTT. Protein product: CASSKESFNTEAFF.